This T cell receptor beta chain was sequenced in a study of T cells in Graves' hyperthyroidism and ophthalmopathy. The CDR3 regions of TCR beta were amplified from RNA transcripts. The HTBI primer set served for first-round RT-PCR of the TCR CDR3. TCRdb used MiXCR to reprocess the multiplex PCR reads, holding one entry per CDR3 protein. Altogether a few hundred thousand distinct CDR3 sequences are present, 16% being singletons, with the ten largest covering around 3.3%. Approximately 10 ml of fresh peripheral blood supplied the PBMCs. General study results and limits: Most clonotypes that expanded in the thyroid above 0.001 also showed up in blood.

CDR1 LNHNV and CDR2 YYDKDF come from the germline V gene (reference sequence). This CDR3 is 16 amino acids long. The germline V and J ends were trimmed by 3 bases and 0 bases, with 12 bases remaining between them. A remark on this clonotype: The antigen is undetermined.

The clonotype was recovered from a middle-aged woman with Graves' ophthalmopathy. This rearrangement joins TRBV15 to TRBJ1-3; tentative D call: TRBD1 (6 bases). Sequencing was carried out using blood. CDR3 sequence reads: CATSSDRQSSGNTIYF. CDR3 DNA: TGTGCCACCAGCAGTGACAGGCAAAGCTCTGGAAACACCATATATTTT.